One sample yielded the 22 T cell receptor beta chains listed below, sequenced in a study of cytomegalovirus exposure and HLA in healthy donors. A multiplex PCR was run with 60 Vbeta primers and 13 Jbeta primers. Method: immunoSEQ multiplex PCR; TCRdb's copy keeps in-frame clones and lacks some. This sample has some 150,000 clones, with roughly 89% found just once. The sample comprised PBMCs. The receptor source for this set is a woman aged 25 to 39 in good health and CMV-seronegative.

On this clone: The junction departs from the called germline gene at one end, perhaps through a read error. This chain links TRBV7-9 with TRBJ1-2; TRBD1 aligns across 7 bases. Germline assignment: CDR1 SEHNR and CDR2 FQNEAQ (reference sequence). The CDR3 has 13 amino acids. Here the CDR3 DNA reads TGTTCCAGCAGCTCCCGTTTAGGGGGCGGCTACACCTTC. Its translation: CSSSSRLGGGYTF.

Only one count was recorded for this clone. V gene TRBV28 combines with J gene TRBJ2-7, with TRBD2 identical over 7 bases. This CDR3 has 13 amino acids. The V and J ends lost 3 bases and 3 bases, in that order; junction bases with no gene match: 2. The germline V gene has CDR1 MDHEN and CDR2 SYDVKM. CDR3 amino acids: CASSLASGYEQYF. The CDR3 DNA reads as TGTGCCAGCAGTTTGGCTAGCGGCTACGAGCAGTACTTC. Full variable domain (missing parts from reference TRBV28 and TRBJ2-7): DVKVTQSSRYLVKRTGEKVFLECVQDMDHENMFWYRQDPGLGLRLIYFSYDVKMKEKGDIPEGYSVSREKKERFSLILESASTNQTSMYLCASSLASGYEQYFGPGTRLTVT.

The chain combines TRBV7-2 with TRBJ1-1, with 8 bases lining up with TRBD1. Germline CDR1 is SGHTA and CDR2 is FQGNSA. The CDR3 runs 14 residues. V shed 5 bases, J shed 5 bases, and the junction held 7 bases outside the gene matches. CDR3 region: CASSHRGFNTEAFF. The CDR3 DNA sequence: TGTGCCAGCAGCCACAGGGGGTTCAATACTGAAGCTTTCTTT.

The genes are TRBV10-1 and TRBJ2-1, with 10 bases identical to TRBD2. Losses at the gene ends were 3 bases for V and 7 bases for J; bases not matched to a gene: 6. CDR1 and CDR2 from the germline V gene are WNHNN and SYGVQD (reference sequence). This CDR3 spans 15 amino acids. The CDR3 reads CASSEASGSGNEQFF. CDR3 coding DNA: TGCGCCAGCAGTGAAGCTAGCGGGAGTGGAAATGAGCAGTTCTTC.

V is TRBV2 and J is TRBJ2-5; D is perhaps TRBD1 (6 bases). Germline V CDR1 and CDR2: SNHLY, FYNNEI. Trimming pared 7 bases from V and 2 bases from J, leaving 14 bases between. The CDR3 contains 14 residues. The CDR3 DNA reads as TGTGCCAGCATTTTTGACAGGAATCAAGAGACCCAGTACTTC. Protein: CASIFDRNQETQYF.

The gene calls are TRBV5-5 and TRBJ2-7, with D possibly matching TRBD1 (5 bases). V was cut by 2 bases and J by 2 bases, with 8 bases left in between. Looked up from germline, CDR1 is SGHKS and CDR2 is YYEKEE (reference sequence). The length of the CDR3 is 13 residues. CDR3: CASSFPGTYEQYF. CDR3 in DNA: TGTGCCAGCAGCTTCCCAGGGACCTACGAGCAGTACTTC.

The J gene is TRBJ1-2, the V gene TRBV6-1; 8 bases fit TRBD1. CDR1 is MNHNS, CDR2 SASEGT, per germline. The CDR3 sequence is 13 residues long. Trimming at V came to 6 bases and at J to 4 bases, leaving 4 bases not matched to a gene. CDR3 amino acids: CASRLGQAYGYTF. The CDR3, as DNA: TGTGCCAGCAGACTGGGACAGGCCTATGGCTACACCTTC.

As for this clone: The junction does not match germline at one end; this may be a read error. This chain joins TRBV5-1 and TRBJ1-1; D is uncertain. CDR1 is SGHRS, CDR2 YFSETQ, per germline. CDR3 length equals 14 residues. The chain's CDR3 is CASSPGLGNTGAFF. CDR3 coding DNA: TGCGCCAGCAGCCCCGGACTGGGGAACACTGGAGCTTTCTTT.

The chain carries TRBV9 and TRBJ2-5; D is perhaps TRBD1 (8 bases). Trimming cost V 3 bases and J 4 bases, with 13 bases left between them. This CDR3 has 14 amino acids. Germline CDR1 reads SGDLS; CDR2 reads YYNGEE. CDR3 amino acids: CASSAQGGTETQYF. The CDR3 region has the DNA TGTGCCAGCAGCGCACAGGGGGGGACAGAGACCCAGTACTTC.

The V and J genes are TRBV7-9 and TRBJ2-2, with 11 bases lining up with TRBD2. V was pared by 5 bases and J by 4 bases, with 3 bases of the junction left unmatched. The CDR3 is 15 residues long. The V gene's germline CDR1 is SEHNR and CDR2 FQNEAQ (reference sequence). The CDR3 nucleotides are TGTGCCAGCAGCCCGACTAGCGGGGTCACCGGGGAGCTGTTTTTT. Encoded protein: CASSPTSGVTGELFF.

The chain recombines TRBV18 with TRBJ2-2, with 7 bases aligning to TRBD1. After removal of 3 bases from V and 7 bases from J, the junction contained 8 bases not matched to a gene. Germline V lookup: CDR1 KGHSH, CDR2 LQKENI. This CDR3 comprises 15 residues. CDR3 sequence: CASSPSDRKGGELFF. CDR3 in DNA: TGTGCCAGCTCACCCTCGGACAGGAAGGGCGGGGAGCTGTTTTTT.

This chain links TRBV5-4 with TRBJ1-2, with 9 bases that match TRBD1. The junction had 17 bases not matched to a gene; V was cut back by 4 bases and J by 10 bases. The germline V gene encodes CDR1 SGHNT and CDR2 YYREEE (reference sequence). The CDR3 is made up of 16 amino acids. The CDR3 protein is CASSPGTGTVYIDYTF. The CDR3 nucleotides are TGTGCCAGCAGCCCCGGGACAGGGACAGTCTATATCGACTACACCTTC.

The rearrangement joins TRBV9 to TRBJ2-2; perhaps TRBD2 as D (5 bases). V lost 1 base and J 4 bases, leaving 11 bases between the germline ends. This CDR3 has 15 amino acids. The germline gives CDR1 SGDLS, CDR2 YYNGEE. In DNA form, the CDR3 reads TGTGCCAGCAGCGTATCGGGGATCTCCACCGGGGAGCTGTTTTTT. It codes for CASSVSGISTGELFF.

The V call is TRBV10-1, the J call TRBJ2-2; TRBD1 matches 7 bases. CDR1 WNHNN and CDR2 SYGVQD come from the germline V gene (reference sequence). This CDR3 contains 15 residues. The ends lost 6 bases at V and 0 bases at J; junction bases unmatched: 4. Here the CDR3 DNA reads TGCGCCAGCAGAGACGGACAGGCGAACACCGGGGAGCTGTTTTTT. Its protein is CASRDGQANTGELFF.

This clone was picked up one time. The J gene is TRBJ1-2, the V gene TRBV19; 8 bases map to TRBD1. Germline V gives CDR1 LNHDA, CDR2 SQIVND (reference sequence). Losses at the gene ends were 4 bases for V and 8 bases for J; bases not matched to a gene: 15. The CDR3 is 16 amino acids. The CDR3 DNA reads TGTGCCAGTAGTACGTCACCGGGACAGGTGTCTTGGGGCTACACCTTC. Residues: CASSTSPGQVSWGYTF. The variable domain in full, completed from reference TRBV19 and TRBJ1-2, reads DGGITQSPKYLFRKEGQNVTLSCEQNLNHDAMYWYRQDPGQGLRLIYYSQIVNDFQKGDIAEGYSVSREKKESFPLTVTSAQKNPTAFYLCASSTSPGQVSWGYTFGSGTRLTVV.

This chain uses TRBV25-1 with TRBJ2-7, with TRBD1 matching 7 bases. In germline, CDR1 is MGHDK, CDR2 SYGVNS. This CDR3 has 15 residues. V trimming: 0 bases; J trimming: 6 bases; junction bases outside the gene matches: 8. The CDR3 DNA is TGTGCCAGCAGTGAATATACAGGGGATCTTTCCGAGCAGTACTTC. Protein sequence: CASSEYTGDLSEQYF.

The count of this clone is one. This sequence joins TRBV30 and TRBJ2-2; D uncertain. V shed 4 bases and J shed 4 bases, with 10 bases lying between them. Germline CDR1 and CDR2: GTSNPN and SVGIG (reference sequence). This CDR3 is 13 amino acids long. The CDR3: CAWNRVRTGELFF. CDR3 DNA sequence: TGTGCCTGGAATCGCGTCCGCACCGGGGAGCTGTTTTTT.

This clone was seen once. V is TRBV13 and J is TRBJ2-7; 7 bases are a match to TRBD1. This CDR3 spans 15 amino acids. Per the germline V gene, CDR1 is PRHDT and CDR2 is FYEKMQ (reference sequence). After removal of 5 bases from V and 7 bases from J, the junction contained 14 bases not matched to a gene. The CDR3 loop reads CASSQTGTDSTEQYF. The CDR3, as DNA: TGTGCCAGCAGCCAGACTGGGACAGATAGTACGGAGCAGTACTTC.

The CDR3 sequence: CASKRQGGPYEQYF. In nucleotides, the CDR3 is TGTGCCAGCAAAAGACAGGGGGGGCCCTACGAGCAGTACTTC. The chain joins TRBV6-1 to TRBJ2-7, with 9 bases fitting TRBD1. The CDR3 has 14 amino acids. Germline V gene data show CDR1 as MNHNS and CDR2 as SASEGT. The V gene end was trimmed by 7 bases and the J gene end by 2 bases; junction bases not matched to a gene: 6.

The CDR3 nucleotides are TGTGCCAGCAGTTACGGGTCAGGGGCCAAAAACATTCAGTACTTC. Its translation: CASSYGSGAKNIQYF. V gene TRBV6-5 combines with J gene TRBJ2-4; D perhaps matches TRBD1 (5 bases). This CDR3 region has 15 residues. In germline, CDR1 is MNHEY, CDR2 SVGAGI. V was clipped by 2 bases and J by 1 base, with 9 bases between them.

CDR3 coding DNA: TGTGCCAGCAGTGATGGAAGGGGTGGTCAAGAGACCCAGTACTTC. It translates to CASSDGRGGQETQYF. The chain recombines TRBV25-1 with TRBJ2-5, with D possibly TRBD1 on 5 matching bases. The V gene lost 3 bases and the J gene lost 2 bases, with 13 bases spanning the gap. Germline assignment: CDR1 MGHDK and CDR2 SYGVNS. The CDR3 runs 15 residues.

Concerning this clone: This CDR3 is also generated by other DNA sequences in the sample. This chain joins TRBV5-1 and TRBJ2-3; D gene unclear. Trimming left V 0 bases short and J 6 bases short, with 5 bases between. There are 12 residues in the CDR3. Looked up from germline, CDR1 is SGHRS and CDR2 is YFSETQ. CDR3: CASSLGRDTQYF. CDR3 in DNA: TGCGCCAGCAGCTTGGGCCGGGATACGCAGTATTTT.